Listed below are T cell receptor beta chains from one sample, sequenced in a study of OX40 agonist ivuxolimab in advanced cancers. This table comes from immunoSEQ multiplex PCR, and its TCRdb copy is limited to in-frame clones, with some not included. The sample gives around 35,000 clones, roughly 87% of which show up once; roughly 19% is in the top ten. Sequencing was performed on CD4+ or CD8+ T cells sorted from blood, taken in a trial of the OX40 agonist ivuxolimab. The receptors derive from an adult with an advanced solid tumor such as melanoma, head and neck, liver or kidney cancer. Both conserved end residues are part of each CDR3. Each record gives: J gene, V gene, CDR3 protein.

j_gene: TRBJ1-4
v_gene: TRBV9
CDR3aa: CASSALPGQGNEKLFF

j_gene: TRBJ1-1
v_gene: TRBV5-6
CDR3aa: CASSIGGDTEAFF

j_gene: TRBJ2-5
v_gene: TRBV7-9
CDR3aa: CASSPRTGGVETQYF

j_gene: TRBJ2-1
v_gene: TRBV18
CDR3aa: CASSPGTSGGIYNEQFF

j_gene: TRBJ2-7
v_gene: TRBV5-1
CDR3aa: CASSLSSGGYEQYF

j_gene: TRBJ1-3
v_gene: TRBV10-2
CDR3aa: CASKKGRSGNTIYF

j_gene: TRBJ1-2
v_gene: TRBV5-6
CDR3aa: CASSLAMEQFNYGYTF

j_gene: TRBJ1-2
v_gene: TRBV11-2
CDR3aa: CASSLDPLSHYGYTF

j_gene: TRBJ2-1
v_gene: TRBV4-1
CDR3aa: CASSQEASWDRVNDEQFF

j_gene: TRBJ2-7
v_gene: TRBV5-4
CDR3aa: CASSLERGAAYEQYF

j_gene: TRBJ2-2
v_gene: TRBV10-3
CDR3aa: CAIRTSGGDTGELFF

j_gene: TRBJ2-7
v_gene: TRBV7-2
CDR3aa: CASSSLEGAYEQYF

j_gene: TRBJ1-1
v_gene: TRBV9
CDR3aa: CASSVGRGPNTEAFF

j_gene: TRBJ1-1
v_gene: TRBV7-6
CDR3aa: CASSVPGTGVEAFF

j_gene: TRBJ2-3
v_gene: TRBV5-6
CDR3aa: CASSYDRAPSTDTQYF

j_gene: TRBJ1-1
v_gene: TRBV4-3
CDR3aa: CASSLGTQSDTEAFF

j_gene: TRBJ2-3
v_gene: TRBV7-9
CDR3aa: CASSPPKSKGDTQYF

j_gene: TRBJ2-5
v_gene: TRBV10-1
CDR3aa: CASSDGLAGQETQYF

j_gene: TRBJ1-1
v_gene: TRBV15
CDR3aa: CATSRVRTGGRNTEAFF

j_gene: TRBJ2-7
v_gene: TRBV27
CDR3aa: CASSFGQGSYEQYF

j_gene: TRBJ2-7
v_gene: TRBV7-9
CDR3aa: CASSMLNAEQYF

j_gene: TRBJ2-7
v_gene: TRBV11-2
CDR3aa: CASSLIRTGGNEQYF

j_gene: TRBJ1-1
v_gene: TRBV6-5
CDR3aa: CASSYSRGPTEAFF

j_gene: TRBJ2-3
v_gene: TRBV6-6
CDR3aa: CASSFTAPTDTQYF

j_gene: TRBJ1-1
v_gene: TRBV19
CDR3aa: CASSMWSANTEAFF

j_gene: TRBJ1-1
v_gene: TRBV14
CDR3aa: CASPLAGVMGTEAFF

j_gene: TRBJ2-7
v_gene: TRBV7-8
CDR3aa: CASSLRDRSYEQYF

j_gene: TRBJ2-1
v_gene: TRBV11-1
CDR3aa: CASNLQLDYNEQFF

j_gene: TRBJ2-1
v_gene: TRBV7-8
CDR3aa: CASLGGFSSYNEQFF

j_gene: TRBJ2-2
v_gene: TRBV14
CDR3aa: CASSQSRLAGGQELFF

j_gene: TRBJ2-7
v_gene: TRBV2
CDR3aa: CASSESRSSNYEQYF

j_gene: TRBJ2-7
v_gene: TRBV7-2
CDR3aa: CASSLADRVHEQYF

j_gene: TRBJ1-6
v_gene: TRBV30
CDR3aa: CAWSIGQPNSPLHF

j_gene: TRBJ2-2
v_gene: TRBV7-9
CDR3aa: CASSLVQVGGAGELFF

j_gene: TRBJ1-1
v_gene: TRBV19
CDR3aa: CASSIPGLNTEAFF

j_gene: TRBJ1-5
v_gene: TRBV19
CDR3aa: CASSTRTDSNQPQHF

j_gene: TRBJ2-2
v_gene: TRBV7-8
CDR3aa: CASSLIPRRDLTNTGELFF

j_gene: TRBJ2-2
v_gene: TRBV10-3
CDR3aa: CAISDSDRPGELFF

j_gene: TRBJ1-1
v_gene: TRBV6-1
CDR3aa: CASNGVGPPEAFF

j_gene: TRBJ1-1
v_gene: TRBV11-2
CDR3aa: CASSLDFEGTAGSALLEAFF

j_gene: TRBJ2-1
v_gene: TRBV19
CDR3aa: CASSASRGEQFF

j_gene: TRBJ2-5
v_gene: TRBV5-6
CDR3aa: CASNLRETQYF

j_gene: TRBJ2-1
v_gene: TRBV4-1
CDR3aa: CASSQVLPRRDNEQFF

j_gene: TRBJ2-1
v_gene: TRBV18
CDR3aa: CASSPPSAGGDNEQFF

j_gene: TRBJ2-7
v_gene: TRBV5-6
CDR3aa: CASSFSGQGFYEQYF

j_gene: TRBJ2-2
v_gene: TRBV6-5
CDR3aa: CASSQKSTGELFF

j_gene: TRBJ2-7
v_gene: TRBV2
CDR3aa: CASNRWGTSYEQYF

j_gene: TRBJ1-3
v_gene: TRBV6-1
CDR3aa: CASKFGQGEYF

j_gene: TRBJ2-1
v_gene: TRBV5-1
CDR3aa: CASSYMGRRSSYNEQFF

j_gene: TRBJ2-3
v_gene: TRBV19
CDR3aa: CASSDGYTDTQYF

j_gene: TRBJ2-7
v_gene: TRBV7-9
CDR3aa: CASSPGGRDEQYF

j_gene: TRBJ2-7
v_gene: TRBV19
CDR3aa: CASSFAAGPSYEQYF

j_gene: TRBJ2-1
v_gene: TRBV7-2
CDR3aa: CASSRKDRDLLLYNEQFF